These T cell receptor beta chains were read from a single sample in a study of T cells after yellow fever vaccination. TCRdb analysed the 5' RACE reads with MiXCR anew, one entry per CDR3 protein. Of some 120,000 distinct CDR3 sequences in the sample, around 7.4% are singletons; the top ten hold around 2.6%. Sequenced material: CD4+ T cells sorted from PBMCs, taken more than 8 days after the first yellow fever vaccination. The receptors were gathered from a man aged 18 to 29 who received the YFV17D yellow fever vaccine. CDR3s include the opening cysteine and the closing phenylalanine or tryptophan. The D gene is left open where the match is weak. For some rows the clone size is stated as once, few or many, or as a class when expanded; others skip it.

J,size,D,V,CDR3,DNA
TRBJ2-1,NA,NA,TRBV6-5,CASSYYDGINEQFF,TGTGCCAGCAGTTACTACGACGGTATCAATGAGCAGTTCTTC
TRBJ2-3,many,TRBD2,TRBV5-1,CASSLFRGGATDTQYF,TGCGCCAGCAGCTTGTTCCGCGGGGGGGCAACAGATACGCAGTATTTT
TRBJ2-2,many,NA,TRBV20-1,CSAREPGMRTGELFF,TGCAGTGCTAGAGAACCGGGGATGCGGACCGGGGAGCTGTTTTTT
TRBJ2-5,many,NA,TRBV5-1,CASSLNAAGETQYF,TGCGCCAGCAGCTTAAACGCCGCGGGAGAGACCCAGTACTTC
TRBJ1-1,many,NA,TRBV5-5,CASSWGVGPEAFF,TGTGCCAGCAGCTGGGGGGTTGGCCCTGAAGCTTTCTTT
TRBJ1-5,many,NA,TRBV5-1,CASSFFPGLNQPQHF,TGCGCCAGCAGCTTCTTTCCGGGACTCAATCAGCCCCAGCATTTT
TRBJ1-6,many,TRBD1,TRBV6-2/TRBV6-3,CASGPRGTGKSPLHF,TGTGCCAGCGGCCCGCGAGGGACAGGGAAATCACCCCTCCACTTT
TRBJ2-3,many,TRBD2,TRBV5-1,CASSLLGGGADTQYF,TGCGCCAGCAGCCTACTTGGCGGGGGGGCAGATACGCAGTATTTT
TRBJ2-5,few,NA,TRBV6-5,CASSYSIRAETQYF,TGTGCCAGCAGTTACTCTATCAGGGCGGAGACCCAGTACTTC
TRBJ2-3,many,NA,TRBV7-7,CASSLSHGDTQYF,TGTGCTAGCAGCTTAAGTCACGGCGATACGCAGTATTTT
TRBJ2-5,many,TRBD1,TRBV11-1,CASRNRDRGEETQYF,TGTGCCAGCAGGAACCGGGACAGAGGGGAAGAGACCCAGTACTTC
TRBJ2-5,many,TRBD2,TRBV5-1,CASSSLAGAVYLYF,TGCGCCAGCAGCTCCCTAGCGGGGGCGGTATACTTGTACTTC
TRBJ2-1,many,TRBD1,TRBV7-9,CASSPGQGFTAEQFF,TGTGCCAGCAGCCCGGGACAGGGGTTTACTGCTGAGCAGTTCTTC
TRBJ2-3,many,NA,TRBV7-3,CASSPNSGTDTQYF,TGTGCCAGCAGCCCAAATTCAGGCACAGATACGCAGTATTTT
TRBJ1-4,many,NA,TRBV2,CASSEMAIVGGGEKLFF,TGTGCCAGCAGTGAAATGGCCATCGTAGGCGGAGGGGAAAAACTGTTTTTT
TRBJ2-7,many,NA,TRBV6-1,CASTQTNSYEQYF,TGTGCCAGCACACAGACTAACTCCTACGAGCAGTACTTC
TRBJ1-2,many,TRBD1,TRBV29-1,CSVEGGQGLGGYTF,TGCAGCGTTGAAGGAGGACAGGGATTAGGGGGCTACACCTTC
TRBJ1-5,many,NA,TRBV7-2,CASSSRVGNQPQHF,TGTGCCAGCAGCTCCAGGGTGGGCAATCAGCCCCAGCATTTT
TRBJ2-4,many,TRBD1,TRBV5-1,CASNRGSAKNIQYF,TGCGCCAGTAACAGGGGATCCGCCAAAAACATTCAGTACTTC
TRBJ1-1,many,NA,TRBV25-1,CASSEPNTEAFF,TGTGCCAGCAGTGAGCCGAACACTGAAGCTTTCTTT
TRBJ2-6,many,NA,TRBV29-1,CSAAGAGANVLTF,TGCAGCGCAGCAGGGGCTGGGGCCAACGTCCTGACTTTC
TRBJ2-5,many,TRBD1,TRBV7-2,CASSLGAGQGSQETQYF,TGTGCCAGCAGCTTAGGAGCTGGACAGGGGTCACAAGAGACCCAGTACTTC
TRBJ2-2,many,NA,TRBV24-1,CATSDGQLNTGELFF,TGTGCCACCAGTGACGGACAGTTGAACACCGGGGAGCTGTTTTTT
TRBJ2-5,many,NA,TRBV20-1,CSAREGGETQYF,TGCAGTGCTAGAGAGGGCGGGGAGACCCAGTACTTC
TRBJ1-2,many,NA,TRBV5-1,CASSFRGGYGYTF,TGCGCCAGCAGCTTCCGGGGCGGCTATGGCTACACCTTC
TRBJ1-6,NA,NA,TRBV5-4,CASSLGGVYNSPLHF,TGTGCCAGCAGCCTGGGAGGAGTCTATAATTCACCCCTCCACTTT
TRBJ2-2,many,NA,TRBV5-1,CASSLYRAGGELFF,TGCGCCAGCAGCCTGTATCGGGCGGGCGGGGAGCTGTTTTTT
TRBJ1-4,many,TRBD1,TRBV5-1,CASSWYQGVGEKLFF,TGCGCCAGCAGCTGGTACCAGGGGGTCGGTGAAAAACTGTTTTTT
TRBJ2-5,NA,NA,TRBV20-1,CSAPWGETQYF,TGCAGTGCCCCGTGGGGAGAGACCCAGTACTTC
TRBJ2-6,NA,NA,TRBV2,CASSGDPSGANVLTF,TGTGCCAGCAGTGGGGACCCCTCTGGGGCCAACGTCCTGACTTTC
TRBJ2-3,many,NA,TRBV7-2,CASSLGPSTDTQYF,TGTGCCAGCAGCTTAGGACCAAGCACAGATACGCAGTATTTT
TRBJ2-7,NA,NA,TRBV5-1,CASSGNRAPYEQYF,TGCGCCAGCAGCGGAAACAGGGCCCCCTACGAGCAGTACTTC
TRBJ2-3,many,NA,TRBV20-1,CSAPPEGVDTQYF,TGCAGTGCTCCCCCAGAGGGAGTAGATACGCAGTATTTT
TRBJ2-7,many,TRBD2,TRBV6-2/TRBV6-3,CASQRRGDRRIEQYF,TGTGCCAGCCAACGCCGGGGGGACCGACGGATCGAGCAGTACTTC
TRBJ1-1,many,NA,TRBV18,CASSGQPNTEAFF,TGTGCCAGCTCCGGACAGCCGAACACTGAAGCTTTCTTT
TRBJ1-6,many,NA,TRBV5-1,CASSRDTYNSPLHF,TGCGCCAGCAGCCGGGACACCTATAATTCACCCCTCCACTTT
TRBJ1-5,few,TRBD1,TRBV20-1,CSARDRYLRQPQHF,TGCAGTGCTAGGGACAGGTATTTGAGACAGCCCCAGCATTTT
TRBJ2-5,many,TRBD1,TRBV11-2,CASSRDRGTGETQYF,TGTGCCAGCAGCCGGGACAGGGGGACGGGGGAGACCCAGTACTTC
TRBJ2-2,many,NA,TRBV7-2,CASSWTLTNTGELFF,TGTGCCAGCAGCTGGACGCTTACGAACACCGGGGAGCTGTTTTTT
TRBJ2-1,many,NA,TRBV4-3,CASSQEVLANEQFF,TGCGCCAGCAGCCAAGAGGTACTAGCAAATGAGCAGTTCTTC
TRBJ1-6,many,TRBD1,TRBV7-2,CASRPGGHSPLHF,TGTGCCAGCAGACCAGGGGGGCATTCACCCCTCCACTTT
TRBJ1-6,many,TRBD1,TRBV20-1,CSARLTDRGTLNSPLHF,TGCAGTGCTAGACTAACCGACAGGGGCACCCTGAATTCACCCCTCCACTTT
TRBJ2-7,NA,NA,TRBV18,CASSLDPGQPYEQYF,TGTGCCAGCTCACTGGATCCCGGACAGCCCTACGAGCAGTACTTC
TRBJ1-5,many,NA,TRBV20-1,CSARGGGRVDQPQHF,TGCAGTGCTAGAGGTGGGGGCAGGGTCGATCAGCCCCAGCATTTT
TRBJ1-1,many,TRBD1,TRBV20-1,CSAREDEGAAEAFF,TGCAGTGCTAGAGAGGACGAGGGGGCGGCTGAAGCTTTCTTT
TRBJ1-4,many,TRBD1,TRBV28,CASSPTGGNEKLFF,TGTGCCAGCAGTCCGACAGGGGGTAATGAAAAACTGTTTTTT
TRBJ2-7,NA,NA,TRBV27,CASSLQPSYEQYF,TGTGCCAGCAGTTTGCAGCCCTCCTACGAGCAGTACTTC
TRBJ2-3,many,NA,TRBV5-6,CASSSPSRTTDTQYF,TGTGCCAGCAGCTCTCCGAGCCGAACCACAGATACGCAGTATTTT
TRBJ1-2,many,NA,TRBV4-2,CASSPTGGPNYGYTF,TGTGCCAGCAGCCCCACTGGGGGACCGAACTATGGCTACACCTTC
TRBJ1-2,NA,NA,TRBV7-8,CASGPGLGYGYTF,TGTGCCAGCGGACCCGGACTCGGCTATGGCTACACCTTC
TRBJ2-5,many,NA,TRBV5-4,CASSLLGVVETQYF,TGTGCCAGCAGCTTGTTGGGGGTGGTAGAGACCCAGTACTTC
TRBJ2-4,few,TRBD2,TRBV20-1,CSATTSGGALAKNIQYF,TGCAGTGCTACAACTAGCGGGGGGGCCTTGGCTAAAAACATTCAGTACTTC
TRBJ2-5,few,TRBD2,TRBV11-2,CASSHIPRGGWETQYF,TGTGCCAGCAGCCATATCCCCCGGGGGGGCTGGGAGACCCAGTACTTC
TRBJ1-1,many,NA,TRBV29-1,CTGLRNTEAFF,TGTACAGGTCTGAGGAACACTGAAGCTTTCTTT
TRBJ1-4,many,NA,TRBV20-1,CSAPGVVGEKLFF,TGCAGTGCCCCAGGGGTGGTGGGTGAAAAACTGTTTTTT
TRBJ2-3,many,NA,TRBV3-1,CASSPRGGRDTQYF,TGTGCCAGCAGCCCTCGAGGTGGAAGGGATACGCAGTATTTT
TRBJ2-3,many,NA,TRBV7-2,CASSRTGFTDTQYF,TGTGCCAGCAGCCGAACAGGGTTCACAGATACGCAGTATTTT